A single sample is the source of the 27 T cell receptor beta chains below, sequenced in a study of cytomegalovirus exposure and HLA in healthy donors. The study ran its PCR with 60 Vbeta and 13 Jbeta primers. The protocol was immunoSEQ multiplex PCR, while the TCRdb copy is restricted to in-frame clones and leaves out a portion. Here the sample spans approximately 76,000 clones, around 72% being singletons. Sequenced sample: PBMCs. Every receptor here comes from a woman aged 40 to 50 in good health and CMV-seropositive.

This clone has only a few counts. The chain combines TRBV30 with TRBJ1-6; no clear D gene. CDR3 length: 15 amino acids. V dropped 8 bases and J dropped 10 bases, with 24 bases sitting between them. The V gene's germline CDR1 is GTSNPN and CDR2 SVGIG (reference sequence). CDR3 amino acids: CAQSLHTAPGSPLHF. The DNA for the CDR3 is TGTGCCCAGAGTCTCCATACAGCCCCAGGATCACCCCTCCACTTT.

In this sample, this clone turned up a few times. This chain connects TRBV28 to TRBJ2-3; D is perhaps TRBD2 (6 bases). This CDR3 comprises 15 residues. V shed 3 bases and J shed 5 bases, with 15 bases lying between them. Germline assignment: CDR1 MDHEN and CDR2 SYDVKM. The CDR3: CASSLAGPLGDTQYF. CDR3 sequence (DNA): TGTGCCAGCAGTTTGGCGGGGCCCTTAGGAGATACGCAGTATTTT.

This chain uses TRBV10-2 with TRBJ1-2, with D unresolved. V lost 6 bases and J lost 8, with 16 bases in between. Germline V CDR1 and CDR2: WSHSY, SAAADI. The CDR3 has 13 residues. In nucleotides, the CDR3 is TGCGCCAGCAGCCTTGAGCGGGCGGGGGGCTACACCTTC. This gives the protein CASSLERAGGYTF.

The V gene is TRBV7-2, the J gene TRBJ2-5, with 7 bases that match TRBD1. V lost 2 bases, J lost 2 bases, and 2 bases stayed unmatched. CDR3 length: 14 amino acids. Germline CDR1 and CDR2: SGHTA and FQGNSA. CDR3 region: CASSLMGQQETQYF. The CDR3 DNA follows: TGTGCCAGCAGCTTAATGGGACAGCAAGAGACCCAGTACTTC.

This sequence joins TRBV19 and TRBJ1-5; D is possibly TRBD1 (5 bases). The V gene's germline CDR1 is LNHDA and CDR2 SQIVND (reference sequence). This CDR3 contains 14 residues. Trimming left V 3 bases short and J 4 bases short, with 10 bases between. The chain's CDR3 is CASSIGRGNQPQHF. In DNA form, the CDR3 reads TGTGCCAGTAGTATTGGGCGGGGGAATCAGCCCCAGCATTTT.

The chain joins TRBV10-1 to TRBJ1-1, with 8 bases identical to TRBD1. Germline V gene sequence: CDR1 WNHNN, CDR2 SYGVQD (reference sequence). The trim removed 5 bases at V and 6 bases at J, leaving 11 bases unmatched. The CDR3 is 15 amino acids. The CDR3 DNA is TGCGCCAGCAGTTCCGGACAGGGTGGAAGGGCTGAAGCTTTCTTT. This gives the protein CASSSGQGGRAEAFF.

A note on this clone: The junction does not match germline at one end; this may be a read error. The chain carries TRBV7-2 and TRBJ1-1, with TRBD1 as a possible D gene (5 bases). This CDR3 region has 15 residues. CDR1 and CDR2 (germline): SGHTA, FQGNSA. Here the CDR3 reads CASSLTMGTGPEGNF. CDR3 in DNA: TGTGCCAGCAGCTTAACCATGGGGACCGGGCCGGAGGGGAACTTT.

This chain connects TRBV5-1 to TRBJ1-2; the D is unclear. V lost 9 bases, J lost 8 bases, and 17 bases lay in between. Germline values: CDR1 SGHRS, CDR2 YFSETQ. The CDR3 totals 12 residues. CDR3 loop: CATWAGVEGYTF. The CDR3 DNA reads as TGCGCCACATGGGCCGGGGTAGAGGGCTACACCTTC.

V gene TRBV6-6 combines with J gene TRBJ2-7; TRBD2 matches 15 bases. The CDR3 consists of 15 residues. In germline, CDR1 is MNHNY, CDR2 SVGAGI (reference sequence). Germline trimming cut 7 bases from V and 6 bases from J; bases unmatched to any gene: 7. The CDR3 protein is CASTEEGLAGGEQYF. In nucleotides, the CDR3 is TGTGCCAGCACCGAAGAGGGACTAGCGGGAGGCGAGCAGTACTTC.

This CDR3 is CASSLGQGQGPLHF. CDR3 bases: TGTGCCAGCAGCTTAGGACAGGGTCAGGGACCCCTCCACTTT. The V and J genes are TRBV7-9 and TRBJ1-6; 7 bases align to TRBD1. This CDR3 is built from 14 residues. Germline V gives CDR1 SEHNR, CDR2 FQNEAQ (reference sequence). The V segment lost 1 base and the J segment 12 bases; nucleotides outside the gene matches: 6.

The V and J genes are TRBV6-5 and TRBJ2-7, with 12 positions matching TRBD2. The junction had 2 bases not matched to a gene; V was cut back by 5 bases and J by 0 bases. Germline V gene sequence: CDR1 MNHEY, CDR2 SVGAGI. CDR3 length equals 15 residues. The chain's CDR3 is CASSTGLAGSYEQYF. CDR3 coding DNA: TGTGCCAGCAGTACGGGACTAGCGGGCTCCTACGAGCAGTACTTC.

The chain carries TRBV5-6 and TRBJ2-7; D uncertain. CDR3 length: 13 amino acids. V was shortened by 3 bases and J by 0 bases, with 7 bases between the two germline ends. Germline V gives CDR1 SGHDT, CDR2 YYEEEE. CDR3 nucleotides: TGTGCCAGCAGCTCGTCTCTCTCCTACGAGCAGTACTTC. Residues: CASSSSLSYEQYF.

A word on this clone: No DNA is shown, since the ends of the CDR3 on it are uncertain; the CDR3 is the one TCRdb lists. CDR3 amino acids: CASSSGQGRSYEQYF. The J gene is TRBJ2-7, the V gene TRBV27; the table's D call, TRBD1, was not checked against the DNA. The CDR3 has 15 amino acids, counting both end residues. CDR1 and CDR2 from the germline V gene are MNHEY and SMNVEV (reference sequence).

This clone was observed a handful of times. The CDR3 DNA reads as TGTGCCAGTAGTATCCGAGGGCGGGGCCTCGACTATGGCTACACCTTC. Its protein product is CASSIRGRGLDYGYTF. This chain joins TRBV19 and TRBJ1-2; D possibly corresponds to TRBD1 (5 bases). Germline CDR1 reads LNHDA; CDR2 reads SQIVND (reference sequence). V lost 3 bases, J lost 3 bases, and 17 bases lay in between. The CDR3 totals 16 residues.

The chain uses TRBV6-1 and TRBJ1-4; D is unresolved. The CDR3 loop spans 11 amino acids. The V end was cut by 7 bases, the J end by 14 bases, with 14 bases between. CDR1 and CDR2 from the germline V gene are MNHNS and SASEGT. Here the CDR3 reads CASTIARSLFF. The DNA of the CDR3 is TGTGCCAGCACCATAGCCCGAAGCCTGTTTTTT.

This chain links TRBV5-1 with TRBJ2-5, with D tentatively TRBD1 (6 bases). The CDR3 consists of 14 residues. Germline CDR1 SGHRS, CDR2 YFSETQ. V was trimmed by 0 bases and J by 4 bases, leaving 10 bases between them. The CDR3 nucleotides read TGCGCCAGCAGCTTGGTCGGACAGCGAGAGACCCAGTACTTC. Its translation is CASSLVGQRETQYF.

This clone has a handful of counts. The V and J genes are TRBV13 and TRBJ1-1, with 7 bases that match TRBD1. This CDR3 spans 14 amino acids. The junction had 4 bases not matched to a gene; V was cut back by 5 bases and J by 1 base. Germline loops: CDR1 PRHDT, CDR2 FYEKMQ (reference sequence). The CDR3 region is CASSRDRGNTEAFF. The CDR3 DNA reads TGTGCCAGCAGCCGGGACAGAGGGAACACTGAAGCTTTCTTT.

The chain uses TRBV2 and TRBJ1-2, with 7 bases lining up with TRBD1. V was pared by 5 bases and J by 5 bases, with 11 bases of the junction left unmatched. The CDR3 covers 15 residues. CDR1 is SNHLY, CDR2 FYNNEI, per germline. CDR3 region: CASSLTGTVLYGYTF. CDR3 DNA sequence: TGTGCCAGCAGTCTTACCGGGACAGTTTTATATGGCTACACCTTC.

The chain joins TRBV4-1 to TRBJ2-1; the D gene is possibly TRBD2 (5 bases). The CDR3 spans 11 residues. The ends were cut back, 10 bases at V and 8 bases at J, with 12 bases in the middle. Germline assignment: CDR1 MGHRA and CDR2 YSYEKL. The CDR3 DNA is TGCGCCACCCTCGAGGGCGATGAGCAGTTCTTC. Its protein product is CATLEGDEQFF.

The chain links TRBV10-3 to TRBJ2-1, with D perhaps matching TRBD2 (6 bases). The CDR3 has 16 residues. The V end was cut by 6 bases, the J end by 0 bases, with 15 bases between. The germline gives CDR1 ENHRY, CDR2 SYGVKD. CDR3: CAIRGGGSSSYNEQFF. DNA for the CDR3: TGTGCCATCAGGGGGGGAGGTTCGAGCTCCTACAATGAGCAGTTCTTC.

V is TRBV30 and J is TRBJ2-7; 8 bases agree with TRBD2. The trim removed 2 bases at V and 7 bases at J, leaving 4 bases unmatched. Germline CDR1 GTSNPN, CDR2 SVGIG (reference sequence). The CDR3 loop spans 12 amino acids. The CDR3 sequence is CAWSPGGREQYF. The DNA for the CDR3 is TGTGCCTGGAGTCCTGGCGGGAGGGAGCAGTACTTC.

The V gene is TRBV11-2, the J gene TRBJ1-2; TRBD1 matches at 9 bases. The CDR3 runs to 16 residues. Looked up from germline, CDR1 is SGHAT and CDR2 is FQNNGV. V lost 3 bases, J lost 0 bases, and 5 bases stayed unmatched. The CDR3 DNA follows: TGTGCCAGCAGCTTTGACAGGGGGATGGCTAACTATGGCTACACCTTC. Its protein product is CASSFDRGMANYGYTF.

This chain joins TRBV9 and TRBJ1-6, with a weak D call TRBD1 (6 bases). The CDR3 has 14 amino acids. The V end lost 3 bases, the J end lost 5 bases, and 9 bases lay between the germline ends. The germline V gene has CDR1 SGDLS and CDR2 YYNGEE. The CDR3 is CASSEGVNNSPLHF. CDR3 DNA: TGTGCCAGCAGCGAGGGGGTGAATAATTCACCCCTCCACTTT.

The chain has TRBV9 and TRBJ1-2; 9 nucleotides line up with TRBD1. Germline CDR1 is SGDLS and CDR2 is YYNGEE. The CDR3 extends over 17 amino acids. V shed 2 bases, J shed 2 bases, and the junction held 10 bases outside the gene matches. The DNA for the CDR3 is TGTGCCAGCAGCGTTTCGGGACAGGGTACGGTGAACTATGGCTACACCTTC. Protein sequence: CASSVSGQGTVNYGYTF.

The chain recombines TRBV9 with TRBJ2-5; 7 bases match TRBD2. J was trimmed by 0 bases and V by 7 bases; bases with no gene match: 0. The length of the CDR3 is 12 residues. Per germline, CDR1 SGDLS and CDR2 YYNGEE. CDR3 in amino acids: CASGRDQETQYF. The CDR3 bases are TGTGCCAGCGGGAGGGACCAAGAGACCCAGTACTTC.

The V and J genes are TRBV4-1 and TRBJ1-1; the match to TRBD1 covers 10 bases. This CDR3 is built from 15 residues. Germline V lookup: CDR1 MGHRA, CDR2 YSYEKL. The V segment lost 1 base and the J segment 5 bases; nucleotides outside the gene matches: 4. The CDR3 DNA follows: TGCGCCAGCAGCCAAGCGGGACAGGGGCTGACTGAAGCTTTCTTT. It encodes CASSQAGQGLTEAFF.

The rearrangement joins TRBV5-4 to TRBJ2-3; TRBD2 matches at 14 bases. The CDR3 extends over 16 amino acids. Looked up from germline, CDR1 is SGHNT and CDR2 is YYREEE (reference sequence). After removal of 4 bases from V and 6 bases from J, the junction contained 7 bases not matched to a gene. The CDR3 loop is CASSLGTSGSRDTQYF. Here the CDR3 DNA reads TGTGCCAGCAGCCTAGGGACTAGCGGGAGTAGGGATACGCAGTATTTT.